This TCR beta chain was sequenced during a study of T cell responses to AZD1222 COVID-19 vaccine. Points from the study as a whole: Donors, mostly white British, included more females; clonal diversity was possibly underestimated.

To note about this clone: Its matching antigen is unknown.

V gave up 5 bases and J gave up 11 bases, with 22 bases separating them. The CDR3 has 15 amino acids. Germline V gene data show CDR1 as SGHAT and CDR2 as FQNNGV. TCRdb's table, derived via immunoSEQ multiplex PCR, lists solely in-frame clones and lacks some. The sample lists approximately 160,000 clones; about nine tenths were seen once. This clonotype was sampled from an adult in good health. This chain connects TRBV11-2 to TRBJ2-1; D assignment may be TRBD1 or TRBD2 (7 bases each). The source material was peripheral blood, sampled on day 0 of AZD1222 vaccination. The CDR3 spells CASSLGGGQLSKQFF. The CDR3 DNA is TGTGCCAGCAGCCTGGGGGGGGGACAGTTATCCAAGCAGTTCTTC.